The sequence of this T cell receptor (beta chain) was determined in a study of molecular identifiers for immune sequencing clone quantification. Whole-study findings and limits: Investigators reportedly could detect spiked Jurkat TCR RNA from one cell among about a million naive cells.

A single record per CDR3 protein comes from TCRdb applying MiXCR to the PCR reads. The profile shows around 300,000 distinct CDR3 sequences, 24% of them singletons. Note on this clonotype: The antigen is undetermined.

V shed 6 bases and J shed 3 bases, with 15 bases lying between them. CDR1 and CDR2 (germline): SEHNR, FQNEAQ (reference sequence). The length of the CDR3 is 15 residues. The source of this sequence is a human donor in good health. Some libraries in this study had Jurkat cell RNA spiked in. This chain links TRBV7-9 with TRBJ2-1; either TRBD1 or TRBD2 may fit D (5 bases each). Sequencing was done on a sample of naive CD8+ T cells from blood, with Jurkat cell RNA spiked in. Regarding subset: FACS-sorted CD8+CD4-CCR7+CD45RA+ naive T cells. CDR3 bases: TGTGCCAGCAGTCCTCCCGGGACCGTCTACAATGAGCAGTTCTTC. This encodes CASSPPGTVYNEQFF.